This T cell receptor (beta chain) was sequenced during a study of immune evolution from preneoplasia to lung adenocarcinoma. Findings and limits, study-wide: T cell clonality was higher in KRAS-mutant than EGFR-mutant or wild-type nodules. Later-stage lesions appeared to have more T cells, more diversity, less clonality.

Profiled with immunoSEQ multiplex PCR; TCRdb holds only in-frame clones, not every one. The table has around 40,000 clones, 70% to 85% seen once; the top ten hold approximately 4.7%. Between about 2013 and 2018, patients underwent resection in Japan or China. Premalignant or tumor cells were enriched by macro-dissection after pathologic assessment. V lost 0 bases, J lost 9 bases, and 30 bases lay in between. The germline V gene has CDR1 SNHLY and CDR2 FYNNEI. CDR3 size: 20 residues. With regard to this clone: Its specificity is not known.

The chain carries TRBV2 and TRBJ2-1; perhaps TRBD1 as D (6 bases). The sequence was obtained from a person aged 55-75 years with lung adenocarcinoma. Sequenced input: FFPE invasive lung adenocarcinoma tissue. The CDR3 loop reads CASSEARSARPGNRDSEQFF. The CDR3 DNA sequence: TGTGCCAGCAGTGAAGCGCGGTCTGCGAGACCTGGGAACAGGGATAGTGAGCAGTTCTTC.